A single sample is the source of the 29 T cell receptor beta chains below, sequenced in a study of OX40 agonist ivuxolimab in advanced cancers. Some clones are missing from TCRdb's copy, which holds only in-frame ones; the method was immunoSEQ multiplex PCR. The sample gives over 30,000 clones, 79% of which show up once; roughly 15% is in the top ten. The source was CD4+ or CD8+ T cells sorted from blood, collected in a trial of the OX40 agonist ivuxolimab. The receptors shown here come from an adult with an advanced solid tumor such as melanoma, head and neck, liver or kidney cancer.

The chain employs TRBV15 and TRBJ1-4; tentatively, D is TRBD1 (5 bases). This CDR3 comprises 16 residues. The germline V gene encodes CDR1 LNHNV and CDR2 YYDKDF (reference sequence). V lost 0 bases and J 4 bases, leaving 12 bases between the germline ends. CDR3 residues: CATSRDLGEINEKLFF. For the CDR3, the DNA is TGTGCCACCAGCAGAGATTTGGGGGAGATTAATGAAAAACTGTTTTTT.

The chain uses TRBV2 and TRBJ1-2; D unclear. V was pared by 4 bases and J by 1 base, with 10 bases between. The CDR3 spans 14 residues. The germline gives CDR1 SNHLY, CDR2 FYNNEI. CDR3 bases: TGTGCCAGCAGTGCGCAAAGCCATAACTATGGCTACACCTTC. Translating it yields CASSAQSHNYGYTF.

V and J are TRBV11-2 and TRBJ1-1, with D uncertain. V dropped 3 bases and J dropped 2 bases, with 7 bases sitting between them. Germline values: CDR1 SGHAT, CDR2 FQNNGV. This CDR3 is built from 13 residues. In nucleotides, the CDR3 is TGTGCCAGCAGCTTGTCAACCAACACTGAAGCTTTCTTT. Translated: CASSLSTNTEAFF.

The chain links TRBV6-5 to TRBJ1-1, with D possibly matching TRBD1 (6 bases). This CDR3 is built from 15 residues. Germline assignment: CDR1 MNHEY and CDR2 SVGAGI. Trimming removed 5 bases from V and 2 bases from J, with 15 bases in between. This CDR3 is CASSKGGGGNTEAFF. The CDR3 region has the DNA TGTGCCAGCAGTAAGGGGGGAGGGGGAAACACTGAAGCTTTCTTT.

The chain is built from TRBV25-1 and TRBJ2-1; D not certain. Looked up from germline, CDR1 is MGHDK and CDR2 is SYGVNS. With 5 bases removed from V and 4 bases from J, the gap between germline ends came to 9 bases. This CDR3 has 13 residues. CDR3 sequence reads: CASSPYSYNEQFF. The CDR3 DNA reads as TGTGCCAGCAGTCCCTACAGTTACAATGAGCAGTTCTTC.

CDR3 sequence reads: CASSWGTNQPQHF. CDR3 DNA: TGTGCCAGCAGCTGGGGTACAAATCAGCCCCAGCATTTT. This chain uses TRBV5-6 with TRBJ1-5; D gene unclear. V lost 3 bases, J lost 4 bases, and 8 bases lay in between. Germline V CDR1 and CDR2: SGHDT, YYEEEE. The CDR3 loop spans 13 amino acids.

The chain carries TRBV2 and TRBJ2-5; D gene unclear. The last part of the DNA fits TRBJ2-7 better; the J call may be wrong. Looked up from germline, CDR1 is SNHLY and CDR2 is FYNNEI. CDR3 length: 12 amino acids. This CDR3 is CASNDGSYEQYF. The CDR3 bases are TGTGCCAGCAATGACGGCTCCTACGAGCAGTACTTC.

This chain links TRBV7-9 with TRBJ1-1; D perhaps matches TRBD1 (5 bases). CDR1 and CDR2 (germline): SEHNR, FQNEAQ (reference sequence). The CDR3 has 12 amino acids. V gave up 0 bases and J gave up 9 bases, with 8 bases separating them. CDR3 in DNA: TGTGCCAGCAGCTTAGCGGGGCCCCAAGCTTTCTTT. Protein product: CASSLAGPQAFF. Drawing the rest from reference TRBV7-9 and TRBJ1-1, the complete variable domain is DTGVSQNPRHKITKRGQNVTFRCDPISEHNRLYWYRQTLGQGPEFLTYFQNEAQLEKSRLLSDRFSAERPKGSFSTLEIQRTEQGDSAMYLCASSLAGPQAFFGQGTRLTVV.

The chain employs TRBV5-1 and TRBJ2-5, with D hard to call. The germline CDR1 and CDR2 sequences are SGHRS and YFSETQ. V lost 0 bases, J lost 4 bases, and 10 bases lay in between. This CDR3 has 14 residues. CDR3: CASSLGTGIETQYF. As DNA, the CDR3 is TGCGCCAGCAGCTTGGGTACGGGTATAGAGACCCAGTACTTC.

The rearrangement joins TRBV18 to TRBJ1-2; TRBD1 matches at 9 bases. Trimming at V came to 6 bases and at J to 4 bases, leaving 6 bases not matched to a gene. Germline-derived CDR1 and CDR2 are KGHSH and LQKENI. The CDR3 length is 14 residues. The CDR3 coding sequence is TGTGCCAGCTCCCTGGACAGGGGAGGCTATGGCTACACCTTC. Protein: CASSLDRGGYGYTF.

This chain uses TRBV7-8 with TRBJ1-1; perhaps TRBD1 as D (5 bases). The CDR3 sequence is 15 residues long. Trimming took 4 bases from V and 0 from J, leaving 12 bases between them. Germline assignment: CDR1 SGHVS and CDR2 FQNEAQ. In nucleotides, the CDR3 is TGTGCCAGCAGCTCCAGGACACTTATGAACACTGAAGCTTTCTTT. Its translation: CASSSRTLMNTEAFF.

The CDR3, as DNA: TGTGCCAGCAGCTTAGTATGGGGCAATGAGCAGTTCTTC. This translates into CASSLVWGNEQFF. This rearrangement joins TRBV7-6 to TRBJ2-1, with no clear D. Germline CDR1 SGHVS, CDR2 FNYEAQ. The CDR3 covers 13 residues. Trimming cost V 1 base and J 6 bases, with 7 bases left between them. The complete variable domain, with remaining parts taken from reference TRBV7-6 and TRBJ2-1, reads GAGVSQSPRYKVTKRGQDVALRCDPISGHVSLYWYRQALGQGPEFLTYFNYEAQQDKSGLPNDRFSAERPEGSISTLTIQRTEQRDSAMYRCASSLVWGNEQFFGPGTRLTVL.

In this sample, this clone is medium-sized. The CDR3 region is CASSEPGTSVNNEQFF. In nucleotides, the CDR3 is TGTGCCAGCAGTGAGCCCGGGACTAGCGTTAACAATGAGCAGTTCTTC. The genes are TRBV2 and TRBJ2-1; TRBD2 matches 10 bases. Unmatched junction bases numbered 7, after V lost 3 bases and J lost 5 bases. Germline V lookup: CDR1 SNHLY, CDR2 FYNNEI. This CDR3 has 16 amino acids.

The gene calls are TRBV9 and TRBJ2-2, with TRBD1 identical over 8 bases. Germline CDR1 reads SGDLS; CDR2 reads YYNGEE. V shed 4 bases, J shed 6 bases, and the junction held 11 bases outside the gene matches. This CDR3 has 16 residues. CDR3 region: CASSPLSQGAAGELFF. In nucleotides, the CDR3 is TGTGCCAGCAGCCCCCTGTCGCAGGGGGCGGCCGGGGAGCTGTTTTTT. Based on the CDR3 plus reference TRBV9 and TRBJ2-2, the full variable domain is DSGVTQTPKHLITATGQRVTLRCSPRSGDLSVYWYQQSLDQGLQFLIQYYNGEERAKGNILERFSAQQFPDLHSELNLSSLELGDSALYFCASSPLSQGAAGELFFGEGSRLTVL.

V is TRBV25-1 and J is TRBJ2-1, with D tentatively TRBD1 (6 bases). There are 12 residues in the CDR3. Trimming took 9 bases from V and 9 from J, leaving 15 bases between them. Per germline, CDR1 MGHDK and CDR2 SYGVNS. The CDR3 loop reads CASAGTHGEQFF. Written as DNA, the CDR3 is TGTGCCAGTGCCGGGACACACGGTGAGCAGTTCTTC.

The chain joins TRBV27 to TRBJ1-5, with D unclear. The CDR3 length is 13 residues. Trimming stripped 2 bases from V and 6 bases from J, with 8 bases between. Per the germline V gene, CDR1 is MNHEY and CDR2 is SMNVEV (reference sequence). The CDR3 nucleotides are TGTGCCAGCAGTTTACGGGAGGCTCAGCCCCAGCATTTT. This translates into CASSLREAQPQHF.

The chain links TRBV30 to TRBJ1-5; 7 bases match TRBD1. V was pared by 3 bases and J by 0 bases, with 8 bases of the junction left unmatched. Germline lookup yields CDR1 GTSNPN and CDR2 SVGIG (reference sequence). The CDR3 consists of 16 residues. This CDR3 reads CAWSTGTAYSNQPQHF. CDR3 in DNA: TGTGCCTGGAGCACAGGGACAGCCTATAGCAATCAGCCCCAGCATTTT. The entire variable domain, with the rest obtained from reference TRBV30 and TRBJ1-5, is as follows: SQTIHQWPATLVQPVGSPLSLECTVEGTSNPNLYWYRQAAGRGLQLLFYSVGIGQISSEVPQNLSASRPQDRQFILSSKKLLLSDSGFYLCAWSTGTAYSNQPQHFGDGTRLSIL.

The gene calls are TRBV28 and TRBJ2-2; D unresolved. V was cut by 2 bases and J by 7 bases, with 8 bases left in between. This CDR3 is built from 13 residues. The V gene's germline CDR1 is MDHEN and CDR2 SYDVKM. The chain's CDR3 is CASSLNGYGELFF. The CDR3 nucleotides read TGTGCCAGCAGTTTAAATGGGTACGGGGAGCTGTTTTTT.

The rearrangement links TRBV30 to TRBJ2-2; a possible D gene is TRBD1 (6 bases). The CDR3 sequence is 16 residues long. The germline V and J ends were trimmed by 8 bases and 4 bases, with 23 bases remaining between them. Germline-derived CDR1 and CDR2 are GTSNPN and SVGIG (reference sequence). The CDR3 nucleotides read TGTGCCAGAGGCCGCTCTACAGGGTGGGGCACCGGGGAGCTGTTTTTT. Translated: CARGRSTGWGTGELFF. Using reference TRBV30 and TRBJ2-2 for the parts outside the CDR3, the full variable domain is SQTIHQWPATLVQPVGSPLSLECTVEGTSNPNLYWYRQAAGRGLQLLFYSVGIGQISSEVPQNLSASRPQDRQFILSSKKLLLSDSGFYLCARGRSTGWGTGELFFGEGSRLTVL.

This clone came up a few times. This sequence joins TRBV7-8 and TRBJ2-1, with 7 bases aligning to TRBD2. This CDR3 is built from 14 residues. Germline V gene data show CDR1 as SGHVS and CDR2 as FQNEAQ. J was trimmed by 9 bases and V by 1 base; bases with no gene match: 6. CDR3 amino acids: CASSLGGSPREQFF. In DNA form, the CDR3 reads TGTGCCAGCAGCTTAGGCGGGAGCCCCCGTGAGCAGTTCTTC.

The chain couples TRBV5-1 to TRBJ1-1; possible D gene TRBD1, 6 bases. V lost 4 bases and J lost 4, with 20 bases in between. Per germline, CDR1 SGHRS and CDR2 YFSETQ. The CDR3 has 16 amino acids. The CDR3 nucleotides are TGCGCCAGCAGCCCGGCGACAGGACACCGGGGCACTGAAGCTTTCTTT. Translating gives CASSPATGHRGTEAFF.

The chain joins TRBV5-4 to TRBJ2-5; D unresolved. The CDR3 is 13 residues long. The V and J ends lost 4 bases and 5 bases respectively, with 12 bases between them. CDR1 SGHNT and CDR2 YYREEE come from the germline V gene (reference sequence). The CDR3 coding sequence is TGTGCCAGCAGCCCTCTGGTCGGGGAGACCCAGTACTTC. Its protein product is CASSPLVGETQYF.

This chain uses TRBV23-1 with TRBJ2-5, with TRBD2 matching 13 bases. TRBV23-1 is an ORF, with its function uncertain. V lost 3 bases and J lost 2; bases outside the gene matches: 9. The CDR3 sequence is 18 residues long. In DNA, the CDR3 is TGCGCCAGCAGTCATCCGGGACTAGCGGGGACGGCTCAAGAGACCCAGTACTTC. It translates to CASSHPGLAGTAQETQYF.

To note about this clone: Germline is not matched at one junction end, which may reflect a read error. This chain links TRBV5-1 with TRBJ2-1; D call uncertain. CDR3 size: 11 residues. The germline gives CDR1 SGHRS, CDR2 YFSETQ. For the CDR3, the DNA is TGCGCCAGCACGGCAGGCAATGACCGGATCTTC. Protein sequence: CASTAGNDRIF.

The chain carries TRBV2 and TRBJ2-5; possible D gene TRBD1, 5 bases. Germline lookup yields CDR1 SNHLY and CDR2 FYNNEI. V was shortened by 7 bases and J by 4 bases, with 10 bases between the two germline ends. The CDR3 sequence is 12 residues long. CDR3 nucleotides: TGTGCCAGCAAAAGGCAGGGAGAGACCCAGTACTTC. This encodes CASKRQGETQYF. The entire variable domain, with the rest obtained from reference TRBV2 and TRBJ2-5, is as follows: EPEVTQTPSHQVTQMGQEVILRCVPISNHLYFYWYRQILGQKVEFLVSFYNNEISEKSEIFDDQFSVERPDGSNFTLKIRSTKLEDSAMYFCASKRQGETQYFGPGTRLLVL.

Sample share makes this clone medium-sized. The V and J genes are TRBV2 and TRBJ2-2; weak D call: TRBD1 (6 bases). Trimming left V 9 bases short and J 1 base short, with 12 bases between. Germline V lookup: CDR1 SNHLY, CDR2 FYNNEI. This CDR3 region has 14 residues. The CDR3 DNA follows: TGTGCCAGTGAGATGACAGGGAACACCGGGGAGCTGTTTTTT. Translating gives CASEMTGNTGELFF.

The chain is built from TRBV5-1 and TRBJ1-2; 8 nucleotides agree with TRBD1. V shed 0 bases and J 8 bases; nucleotides not matched to a gene: 9. This CDR3 contains 15 residues. Germline CDR1 and CDR2: SGHRS and YFSETQ. The CDR3 loop reads CASSLAQGASRGYTF. The CDR3 bases are TGCGCCAGCAGCTTGGCTCAGGGGGCTTCAAGAGGCTACACCTTC.

V usage is TRBV28 and J usage is TRBJ2-7, with D perhaps matching TRBD1 (6 bases). This CDR3 comprises 13 residues. The germline gives CDR1 MDHEN, CDR2 SYDVKM. The V end lost 7 bases, the J end lost 3 bases, and 13 bases lay between the germline ends. The CDR3 is CASTDRRSYEQYF. CDR3 coding DNA: TGTGCCAGCACTGACAGGAGAAGCTACGAGCAGTACTTC. The full variable domain, rest sourced from reference TRBV28 and TRBJ2-7, is DVKVTQSSRYLVKRTGEKVFLECVQDMDHENMFWYRQDPGLGLRLIYFSYDVKMKEKGDIPEGYSVSREKKERFSLILESASTNQTSMYLCASTDRRSYEQYFGPGTRLTVT.

A few counts support this clone. The chain is built from TRBV6-1 and TRBJ1-2; D call uncertain. CDR1 is MNHNS, CDR2 SASEGT, per germline. The CDR3 consists of 11 residues. V gave up 1 base and J gave up 4 bases, with 1 base separating them. For the CDR3, the DNA is TGTGCCAGCAGTGAAGGCTATGGCTACACCTTC. Its protein is CASSEGYGYTF.